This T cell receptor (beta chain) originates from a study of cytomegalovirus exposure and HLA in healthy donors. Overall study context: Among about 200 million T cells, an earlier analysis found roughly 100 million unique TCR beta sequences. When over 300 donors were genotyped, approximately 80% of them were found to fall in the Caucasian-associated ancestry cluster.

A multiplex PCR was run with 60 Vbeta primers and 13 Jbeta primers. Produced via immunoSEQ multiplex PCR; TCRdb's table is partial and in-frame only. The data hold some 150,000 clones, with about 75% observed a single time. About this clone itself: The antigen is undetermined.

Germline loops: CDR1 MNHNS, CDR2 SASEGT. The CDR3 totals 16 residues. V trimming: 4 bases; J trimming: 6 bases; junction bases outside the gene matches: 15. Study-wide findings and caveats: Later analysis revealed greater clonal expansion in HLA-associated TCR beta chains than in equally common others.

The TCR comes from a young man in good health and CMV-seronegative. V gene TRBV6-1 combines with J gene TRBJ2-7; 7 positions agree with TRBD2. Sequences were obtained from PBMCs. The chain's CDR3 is CASSAPTSLVRGEQYF. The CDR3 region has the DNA TGTGCCAGCAGTGCACCGACTAGCCTGGTTCGTGGCGAGCAGTACTTC.